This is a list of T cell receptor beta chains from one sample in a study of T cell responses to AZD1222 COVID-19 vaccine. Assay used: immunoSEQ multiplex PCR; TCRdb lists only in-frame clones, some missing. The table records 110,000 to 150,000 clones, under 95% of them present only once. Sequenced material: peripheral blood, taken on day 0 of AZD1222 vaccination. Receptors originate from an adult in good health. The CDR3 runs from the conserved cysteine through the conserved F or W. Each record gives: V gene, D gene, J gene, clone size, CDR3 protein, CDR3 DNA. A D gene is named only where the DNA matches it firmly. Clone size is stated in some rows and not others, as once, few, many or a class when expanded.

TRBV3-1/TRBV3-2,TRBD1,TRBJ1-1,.,CASSLFRGTEAFF,TGTGCCAGCAGCCTCTTCAGGGGGACTGAAGCTTTCTTT
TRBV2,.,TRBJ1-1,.,CASSQFPTEAFF,TGTGCCAGCAGTCAGTTCCCTACTGAAGCTTTCTTT
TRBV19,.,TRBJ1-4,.,CASRKQATNEKLFF,TGTGCCAGTAGGAAACAGGCAACTAATGAAAAACTGTTTTTT
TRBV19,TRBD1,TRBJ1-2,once,CASTKDRDTNYGYTF,TGTGCCAGTACCAAGGACAGGGATACTAACTATGGCTACACCTTC
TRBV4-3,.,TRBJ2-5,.,CASSQERVAVETQYF,TGCGCCAGCAGCCAAGAGAGGGTGGCCGTGGAGACCCAGTACTTC
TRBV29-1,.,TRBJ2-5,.,CSVALTDQETQYF,TGCAGCGTTGCCCTGACGGACCAAGAGACCCAGTACTTC
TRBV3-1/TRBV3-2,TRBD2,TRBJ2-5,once,CASSPILAGGQETQYF,TGTGCCAGCAGCCCGATACTAGCGGGGGGCCAAGAGACCCAGTACTTC
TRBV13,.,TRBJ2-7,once,CASSLEQGTLYEQYF,TGTGCCAGCAGCTTAGAGCAGGGGACCTTATACGAGCAGTACTTC
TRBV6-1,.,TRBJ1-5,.,CASSEYGISNQPQHF,TGTGCCAGCAGTGAATATGGTATTAGCAATCAGCCCCAGCATTTT
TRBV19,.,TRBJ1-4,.,CASSISQIYEKLFF,TGTGCCAGTAGTATCTCTCAGATATATGAAAAACTGTTTTTT
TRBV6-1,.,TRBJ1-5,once,CASSETNSNQPQHF,TGTGCCAGCAGTGAGACGAATAGCAATCAGCCCCAGCATTTT
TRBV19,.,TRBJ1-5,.,CASGLEGGGQPQHF,TGTGCCAGTGGGTTAGAGGGGGGCGGGCAGCCCCAGCATTTT
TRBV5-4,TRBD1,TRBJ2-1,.,CASSLVEGGGEQFF,TGTGCCAGCAGCTTGGTGGAAGGGGGCGGTGAGCAGTTCTTC
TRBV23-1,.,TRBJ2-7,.,CASSQLPDRRKQYF,TGCGCCAGCAGTCAATTACCGGACAGAAGAAAGCAGTACTTC
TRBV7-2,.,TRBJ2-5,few,CASQAWGGEETQYF,TGTGCCAGCCAGGCCTGGGGGGGCGAAGAGACCCAGTACTTC
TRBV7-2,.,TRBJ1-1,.,CASSFHWNTEAFF,TGTGCCAGCAGCTTTCATTGGAACACTGAAGCTTTCTTT
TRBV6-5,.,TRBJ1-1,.,CASSPFWGPNTEAFF,TGTGCCAGCAGTCCCTTTTGGGGCCCGAACACTGAAGCTTTCTTT
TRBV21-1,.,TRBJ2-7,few,CASSKSPQRGVGEQYF,TGTGCCAGCAGCAAATCTCCGCAGCGGGGGGTGGGCGAGCAGTACTTC
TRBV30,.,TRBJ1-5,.,CAWAGHRNQPQHF,TGTGCCTGGGCCGGGCACCGCAATCAGCCCCAGCATTTT
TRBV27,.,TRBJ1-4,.,CASSSPGQSDNEKLFF,TGTGCCAGCAGTTCACCCGGACAGTCCGATAATGAAAAACTGTTTTTT
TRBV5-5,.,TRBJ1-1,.,CASSLATDTEAFF,TGTGCCAGCAGCTTGGCGACCGACACTGAAGCTTTCTTT
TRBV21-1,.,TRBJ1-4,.,CASSNLLHRGANEKLFF,TGTGCCAGCAGCAACCTACTCCACAGGGGGGCTAATGAAAAACTGTTTTTT
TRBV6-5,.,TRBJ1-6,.,CASSTGSNSPLHF,TGTGCCAGCAGTACAGGTTCTAATTCACCCCTCCACTTT
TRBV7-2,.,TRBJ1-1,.,CASSPMAGSTTEAFF,TGTGCCAGCAGCCCCATGGCAGGCTCAACGACTGAAGCTTTCTTT
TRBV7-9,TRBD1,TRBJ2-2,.,CASSRQGGTGELFF,TGTGCCAGCAGCCGACAGGGGGGCACCGGGGAGCTGTTTTTT
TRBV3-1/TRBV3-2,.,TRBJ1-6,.,CASSLGSPLHF,TGTGCCAGCAGCCTAGGTTCACCCCTCCACTTT
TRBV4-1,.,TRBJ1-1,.,CASSQVFSDPRSRGPEAFF,TGCGCCAGCAGCCAAGTTTTCTCGGATCCGCGAAGTCGGGGCCCTGAAGCTTTCTTT
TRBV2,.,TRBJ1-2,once,CASSDRAYGYTF,TGTGCCAGCAGTGATAGAGCCTATGGCTACACCTTC
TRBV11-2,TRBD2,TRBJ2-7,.,CASSLASGGAYEQYF,TGTGCCAGCAGCTTAGCTAGCGGGGGGGCCTACGAGCAGTACTTC
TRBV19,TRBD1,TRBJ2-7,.,CASSRQGAAYEQYF,TGTGCCAGTAGTAGACAGGGGGCCGCCTACGAGCAGTACTTC
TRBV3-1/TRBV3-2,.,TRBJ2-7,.,CASSQGFPVGGTSYEQYF,TGTGCCAGCAGCCAAGGGTTCCCGGTTGGGGGGACCTCCTACGAGCAGTACTTC
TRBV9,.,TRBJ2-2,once,CASSVAGREVGELFF,TGTGCCAGCAGCGTAGCCGGCAGGGAGGTCGGGGAGCTGTTTTTT
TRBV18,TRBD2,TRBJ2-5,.,CASSQREQETQYF,TGTGCCAGCTCACAGCGGGAGCAAGAGACCCAGTACTTC
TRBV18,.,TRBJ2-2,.,CASSLPSGTTGELFF,TGTGCCAGCTCACTCCCGTCCGGGACAACCGGGGAGCTGTTTTTT
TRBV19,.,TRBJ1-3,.,CASSMRGAGNTIYF,TGTGCCAGTAGTATGAGGGGCGCCGGAAACACCATATATTTT
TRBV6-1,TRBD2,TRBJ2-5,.,CASSESAGGPETQYF,TGTGCCAGCAGTGAATCCGCGGGGGGGCCTGAGACCCAGTACTTC
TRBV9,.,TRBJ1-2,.,CASSEHTQQNNYGYTF,TGTGCCAGCAGCGAACATACGCAGCAAAACAACTATGGCTACACCTTC
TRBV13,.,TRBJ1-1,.,CASSSLSGDNREGTEAFF,TGTGCCAGCAGCTCCTTAAGCGGGGACAATCGGGAGGGCACTGAAGCTTTCTTT
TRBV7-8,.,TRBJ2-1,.,CASSSKLPGGRYNEQFF,TGTGCCAGCAGCTCCAAATTACCGGGGGGCCGCTACAATGAGCAGTTCTTC
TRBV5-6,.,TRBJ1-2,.,CASSFLANYGYTF,TGTGCCAGCAGCTTTCTAGCGAACTATGGCTACACCTTC
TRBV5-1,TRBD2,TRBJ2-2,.,CASSRTSGVSGELFF,TGCGCCAGCAGTCGCACTAGCGGGGTCAGCGGGGAGCTGTTTTTT
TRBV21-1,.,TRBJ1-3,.,CASRGTVPGNTIYF,TGTGCCAGCAGGGGGACAGTGCCTGGAAACACCATATATTTT
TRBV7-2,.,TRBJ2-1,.,CASSSDTGNIGQFF,TGTGCCAGCAGCTCCGACACAGGGAATATAGGGCAGTTCTTC
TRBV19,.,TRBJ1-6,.,CASSDHQGLDNSPLHF,TGTGCCAGTTCTGACCACCAGGGTTTGGATAATTCACCCCTCCACTTT
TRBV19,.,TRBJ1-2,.,CASSIGHDGYTF,TGTGCCAGTAGTATAGGGCACGATGGCTACACCTTC
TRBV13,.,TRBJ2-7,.,CASSLRGVGHYEQYF,TGTGCCAGCAGCCTCCGGGGAGTTGGACACTACGAGCAGTACTTC
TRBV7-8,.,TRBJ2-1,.,CASSLGSSGHEQFF,TGTGCCAGCAGCTTAGGGTCCTCGGGCCATGAGCAGTTCTTC
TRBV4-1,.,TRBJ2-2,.,CASSWGMDTGELFF,TGCGCCAGCAGCTGGGGTATGGACACCGGGGAGCTGTTTTTT
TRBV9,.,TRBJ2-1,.,CASSVGGRGNYNEQFF,TGTGCCAGCAGCGTAGGAGGGCGGGGCAACTACAATGAGCAGTTCTTC
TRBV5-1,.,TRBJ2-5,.,CASSPPGEMTQYF,TGCGCCAGCAGCCCCCCGGGGGAAATGACCCAGTACTTC
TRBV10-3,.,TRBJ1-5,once,CATGKAGDQPQHF,TGTGCCACTGGGAAGGCAGGGGATCAGCCCCAGCATTTT
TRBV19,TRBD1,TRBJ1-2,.,CASSDRGTANGYTF,TGTGCCAGTAGTGATAGGGGGACAGCTAATGGCTACACCTTC
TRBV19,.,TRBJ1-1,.,CASTEQGRLATEAFF,TGTGCCAGTACCGAACAGGGTAGGTTAGCCACTGAAGCTTTCTTT
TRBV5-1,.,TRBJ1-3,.,CASSLDGVGENTIYF,TGCGCCAGCAGCTTGGATGGGGTTGGAGAGAACACCATATATTTT
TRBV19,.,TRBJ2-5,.,CASAISYQETQYF,TGTGCCAGTGCTATATCGTACCAAGAGACCCAGTACTTC